Below, 5 T cell receptor beta chains from the same sample are listed, as sequenced in a study of CD4 T cells in relation to SARS-CoV-2 and coronaviruses (dated by TCRdb to about 2021). Their antigens remain unidentified. The method behind the library was the immunoSEQ multiplex PCR assay. TCRdb mirrors the immuneACCESS table, restricted to in-frame sequences. Some clones are absent from its copies; in checked studies, under half trace to an unresolved V gene, and the reason for the others is unknown. The sample records 27,000 or so clones, 75% to 80% of which are singletons. 15% to 20% of the sample is in the top ten clones. CD4+ T cells from unexposed donors were collected before the COVID-19 pandemic (2011-2018). After roughly 11 days of culture, CD4+ T cells were isolated with the EasySep CD4+ T cell isolation kit. The sequenced sample consisted of CD4+ T cells from PBMCs, cultured in vitro. The receptors stem from a human donor in good health.

This chain links TRBV12-3 or TRBV12-4 with TRBJ2-5; D might be TRBD1 or TRBD2, each matching 5 bases. Trimming pared 6 bases from V and 7 bases from J, leaving 15 bases between. This CDR3 is 13 amino acids long. CDR3 DNA: TGTGCCAGCAGGGGGGACGGGACGGGGACCCAGTACTTC. Its protein product is CASRGDGTGTQYF.

This clone was seen just once. This chain uses TRBV6-5 with TRBJ2-1, with 11 bases lining up with TRBD2. The V segment lost 6 bases and the J segment 4 bases; nucleotides outside the gene matches: 5. The CDR3 sequence is 15 residues long. Germline CDR1 reads MNHEY; CDR2 reads SVGAGI. CDR3 coding DNA: TGTGCCAGCAGGTTGGGGACTAGCGGATACAATGAGCAGTTCTTC. Translation gives CASRLGTSGYNEQFF.

The chain carries TRBV6-5 and TRBJ2-7, with D tentatively TRBD1 or TRBD2 (5 bases each). Between the trimmed V and J ends, which lost 0 bases and 2 bases, there was a span of 14 bases. Germline lookup yields CDR1 MNHEY and CDR2 SVGAGI. The CDR3 loop spans 16 amino acids. CDR3 residues: CASSYSRDPRTYEQYF. The CDR3 bases are TGTGCCAGCAGTTACTCCCGGGACCCAAGAACCTACGAGCAGTACTTC.

The rearrangement uses TRBV10-2 and TRBJ1-5; D call uncertain. This CDR3 is 14 amino acids long. The V end was cut by 3 bases, the J end by 2 bases, with 8 bases between. Germline CDR1 and CDR2: WSHSY and SAAADI. The CDR3 DNA is TGCGCCAGCAGTGACGGAGGAGGCAATCAGCCCCAGCATTTT. It translates to CASSDGGGNQPQHF.

The V and J genes are TRBV5-1 and TRBJ1-3; 9 nucleotides agree with TRBD1. After removal of 0 bases from V and 7 bases from J, the junction contained 2 bases not matched to a gene. The CDR3 is 14 residues long. CDR1 is SGHRS and CDR2 is YFSETQ in the germline V gene. CDR3 sequence: CASSLGDRGNTIYF. The CDR3 bases are TGCGCCAGCAGCTTGGGTGACAGGGGGAACACCATATATTTT.